One and the same sample provided the 29 T cell receptor beta chains below, sequenced in a study of shared clonotypes between healthy human individuals. Measured with immunoSEQ multiplex PCR; TCRdb has only the in-frame clones, and not every one. The sample lists 2 million to 2.5 million clones, approximately 96% occurring once. Material: naive CD4+ T cells sorted from blood. Subset here: CD45RA+ positively selected. Source of these receptors: a man between 18 and 35 years old in good health.

This rearrangement joins TRBV29-1 to TRBJ2-1, with TRBD2 matching over 10 bases. The CDR3 runs to 14 residues. CDR1 SQVTM and CDR2 ANQGSEA come from the germline V gene. J was trimmed by 4 bases and V by 4 bases; bases with no gene match: 4. The DNA for the CDR3 is TGCAGCGTTGCACTAGCGGGATGGTACAATGAGCAGTTCTTC. This sequence encodes CSVALAGWYNEQFF.

The rearrangement links TRBV10-3 to TRBJ1-2; 11 positions match TRBD1. The CDR3 totals 17 residues. CDR1 and CDR2 from the germline V gene are ENHRY and SYGVKD. Trimming at V came to 7 bases and at J to 6 bases, leaving 16 bases not matched to a gene. The CDR3 region has the DNA TGTGCCATCAAATCCTCAGCCGGGACAGGGGGTTTCGATGGCTACACCTTC. Its translation is CAIKSSAGTGGFDGYTF.

V gene TRBV19 combines with J gene TRBJ2-7; D possibly corresponds to TRBD1 (6 bases). V was clipped by 3 bases and J by 5 bases, with 17 bases between them. Germline CDR1 reads LNHDA; CDR2 reads SQIVND (reference sequence). The CDR3 loop spans 15 amino acids. This chain's CDR3 is CASSIIGQPLDEQYF. DNA of the CDR3: TGTGCCAGTAGTATTATTGGACAGCCCCTCGACGAGCAGTACTTC.

The J gene is TRBJ2-7, the V gene TRBV7-9; maybe TRBD1 (5 bases). The germline V gene has CDR1 SEHNR and CDR2 FQNEAQ (reference sequence). Trimming removed 4 bases from V and 4 bases from J, with 11 bases in between. CDR3 length: 13 residues. The CDR3 bases are TGTGCCAGCAGCTCGAACGCAGGGTACGAGCAGTACTTC. It yields the protein CASSSNAGYEQYF.

The chain uses TRBV18 and TRBJ2-4; 8 bases match TRBD1. V dropped 3 bases and J dropped 8; count of bases not matched to a gene: 9. The CDR3 covers 15 residues. Germline values: CDR1 KGHSH, CDR2 LQKENI. CDR3 DNA: TGTGCCAGCTCACCCGGTCGACAGGGGAATCACATTCAGTACTTC. Amino acids: CASSPGRQGNHIQYF.

This clone came up a few times. The chain recombines TRBV6-5 with TRBJ2-7; TRBD1 matches at 8 bases. This CDR3 is 16 amino acids long. CDR1 and CDR2 from the germline V gene are MNHEY and SVGAGI. Trimming removed 0 bases from V and 4 bases from J; junction bases left unmatched: 8. CDR3 nucleotide sequence: TGTGCCAGCAGTTACTCCCCCACAGGGGGGACTTACGAGCAGTACTTC. Translated: CASSYSPTGGTYEQYF.

The chain's CDR3 is CASSRTYTGVGSPLHF. The CDR3 DNA is TGTGCCAGCAGCCGAACTTATACAGGGGTTGGGTCACCCCTCCACTTT. This sequence joins TRBV5-4 and TRBJ1-6, with TRBD1 identical over 7 bases. Germline values: CDR1 SGHNT, CDR2 YYREEE (reference sequence). The CDR3 extends over 16 amino acids. With 4 bases clipped from V and 10 bases from J, the junction kept 14 bases outside the gene matches.

The chain carries TRBV7-6 and TRBJ2-2; 7 nucleotides align to TRBD1. The germline V gene encodes CDR1 SGHVS and CDR2 FNYEAQ. The CDR3 is made up of 17 amino acids. The junction had 14 bases not matched to a gene; V was cut back by 6 bases and J by 4 bases. This CDR3 is CASSPTLWAGGTGELFF. DNA for the CDR3: TGTGCCAGCAGTCCAACTCTCTGGGCAGGGGGCACCGGGGAGCTGTTTTTT.

The V call is TRBV27, the J call TRBJ2-2; tentative D call: TRBD2 (6 bases). The CDR3 is made up of 17 amino acids. Trimming stripped 1 base from V and 6 bases from J, with 18 bases between. Germline CDR1 MNHEY, CDR2 SMNVEV (reference sequence). The CDR3 loop reads CASSLFTSLLGSGELFF. For the CDR3, the DNA is TGTGCCAGCAGTTTATTTACTAGCCTCCTCGGGTCCGGGGAGCTGTTTTTT.

The genes are TRBV6-5 and TRBJ2-7, with 9 bases that match TRBD2. After removal of 0 bases from V and 2 bases from J, the junction contained 5 bases not matched to a gene. CDR3 length equals 16 residues. Germline CDR1 MNHEY, CDR2 SVGAGI. The CDR3 reads CASSYSNSGGTYEQYF. The CDR3 bases are TGTGCCAGCAGTTACTCGAACAGCGGGGGGACCTACGAGCAGTACTTC.

The rearrangement joins TRBV2 to TRBJ1-6; D uncertain. Germline V gene data show CDR1 as SNHLY and CDR2 as FYNNEI. This CDR3 has 13 amino acids. The V end lost 4 bases, the J end lost 7 bases, and 8 bases lay between the germline ends. CDR3 nucleotides: TGTGCCAGCAGTGGGAACAGCAATTCACCCCTCCACTTT. Its protein is CASSGNSNSPLHF.

This rearrangement joins TRBV5-8 to TRBJ1-3; perhaps TRBD1 as D (5 bases). The V end lost 0 bases, the J end lost 0 bases, and 13 bases lay between the germline ends. CDR3 length equals 17 residues. CDR1 is SGHTS and CDR2 is YDEGEE in the germline V gene. The CDR3 protein is CASSLGWDGGSGNTIYF. CDR3 bases: TGTGCCAGCAGCTTGGGATGGGACGGCGGCTCTGGAAACACCATATATTTT. The full variable domain, in which reference TRBV5-8 and TRBJ1-3 provide the parts outside the CDR3, is EAGVTQSPTHLIKTRGQQATLRCSPISGHTSVYWYQQALGLGLQFLLWYDEGEERNRGNFPPRFSGRQFPNYSSELNVNALELEDSALYLCASSLGWDGGSGNTIYFGEGSWLTVV.

CDR3 residues: CASSSNLGGELFF. The CDR3 nucleotides are TGTGCCAGCAGCTCCAACCTCGGCGGGGAGCTGTTTTTT. V gene TRBV11-3 combines with J gene TRBJ2-2; D remains unclear. Trimming removed 4 bases at V and 7 bases at J, with 10 bases between. CDR1 and CDR2 from the germline V gene are SGHNT and YENEEA. This CDR3 has 13 amino acids.

The chain recombines TRBV7-2 with TRBJ2-7; 7 bases line up with TRBD2. Germline CDR1 and CDR2: SGHTA and FQGNSA. This CDR3 comprises 15 residues. The J segment lost 1 base and the V segment lost 5 bases, leaving 8 bases of the junction unmatched. CDR3 sequence (DNA): TGTGCCAGCAGCCCTAAAGGGGAGGGATCCTACGAGCAGTACTTC. Its protein product is CASSPKGEGSYEQYF.

The gene calls are TRBV6-6 and TRBJ1-6; D might be TRBD1 (5 bases). Trimming shortened V by 5 bases and J by 7 bases, and 12 bases separated the two germline ends. The CDR3 extends over 14 amino acids. Germline V gene sequence: CDR1 MNHNY, CDR2 SVGAGI (reference sequence). CDR3 sequence reads: CASSPRVVNSPLHF. The CDR3 DNA reads TGTGCCAGCAGTCCCAGGGTTGTCAATTCACCCCTCCACTTT.

The V gene is TRBV30, the J gene TRBJ1-4; TRBD1 matches at 8 bases. V dropped 5 bases and J dropped 10; count of bases not matched to a gene: 9. The CDR3 is 13 residues long. The germline V gene has CDR1 GTSNPN and CDR2 SVGIG (reference sequence). This chain's CDR3 is CAWRGQGSVKLFF. CDR3 DNA sequence: TGTGCCTGGCGCGGACAGGGTTCTGTAAAACTGTTTTTT.

The rearrangement uses TRBV7-3 and TRBJ1-2; 8 nucleotides agree with TRBD1. Germline CDR1 and CDR2: SGHTA and FQGTGA. V shed 3 bases, J shed 8 bases, and the junction held 8 bases outside the gene matches. This CDR3 is built from 14 residues. CDR3 DNA sequence: TGTGCCAGCAGCTTCGACAGGGGCATAGGAGGCTACACCTTC. Its translation is CASSFDRGIGGYTF.

The rearrangement joins TRBV30 to TRBJ2-5; D is uncertain. With 0 bases removed from V and 2 bases from J, the gap between germline ends came to 13 bases. CDR1 is GTSNPN and CDR2 is SVGIG in the germline V gene (reference sequence). The CDR3 loop spans 15 amino acids. The CDR3 is CAWSVLGQKQETQYF. CDR3 sequence (DNA): TGTGCCTGGAGTGTACTTGGTCAGAAACAAGAGACCCAGTACTTC.

V gene TRBV25-1 combines with J gene TRBJ2-1, with 10 bases lining up with TRBD2. The J segment lost 4 bases and the V segment lost 1 base, leaving 10 bases of the junction unmatched. Germline values: CDR1 MGHDK, CDR2 SYGVNS. This CDR3 spans 18 amino acids. CDR3 coding DNA: TGTGCCAGCAGTGAATCGGGAAAAACTAGCGGGGTATACAATGAGCAGTTCTTC. Its translation is CASSESGKTSGVYNEQFF.

J is TRBJ1-1 and V is TRBV15, with 11 nucleotides matching TRBD1. The V gene's germline CDR1 is LNHNV and CDR2 YYDKDF (reference sequence). The V segment lost 0 bases and the J segment 4 bases; nucleotides outside the gene matches: 4. This CDR3 region has 16 residues. DNA for the CDR3: TGTGCCACCAGCAGAGAATCGGGACAGGGGGGCACTGAAGCTTTCTTT. The encoded protein is CATSRESGQGGTEAFF.

In this sample, this clone turned up once. The genes are TRBV5-1 and TRBJ1-4; 9 positions agree with TRBD1. CDR3 length equals 13 residues. Germline assignment: CDR1 SGHRS and CDR2 YFSETQ. The junction had 2 bases not matched to a gene; V was cut back by 4 bases and J by 7 bases. CDR3 in amino acids: CASSEGQGEKLFF. CDR3 nucleotides: TGCGCCAGCAGCGAGGGACAGGGTGAAAAACTGTTTTTT.

This sequence joins TRBV7-9 and TRBJ2-4; D may correspond to TRBD1 or TRBD2 (5 bases each). The CDR3 totals 12 residues. In germline, CDR1 is SEHNR, CDR2 FQNEAQ (reference sequence). The V gene lost 1 base and the J gene lost 11 bases, with 9 bases spanning the gap. DNA of the CDR3: TGTGCCAGCAGCTTAGAAGGGACCGTTCAGTACTTC. Residues: CASSLEGTVQYF.

This sequence joins TRBV2 and TRBJ2-3; 7 bases are shared with TRBD1. The CDR3 contains 12 residues. CDR1 is SNHLY, CDR2 FYNNEI, per germline. V dropped 4 bases and J dropped 6; count of bases not matched to a gene: 1. In DNA form, the CDR3 reads TGTGCCAGCAGTGTGACAGGGGATACGCAGTATTTT. Its translation is CASSVTGDTQYF. The whole variable domain, filled in from reference TRBV2 and TRBJ2-3, reads EPEVTQTPSHQVTQMGQEVILRCVPISNHLYFYWYRQILGQKVEFLVSFYNNEISEKSEIFDDQFSVERPDGSNFTLKIRSTKLEDSAMYFCASSVTGDTQYFGPGTRLTVL.

This clone has more than one count but fewer than ten. Within the sample, other DNA sequences also encode this same CDR3. The chain is built from TRBV28 and TRBJ1-5; tentative D call: TRBD1 (5 bases). This CDR3 has 14 amino acids. Trimming stripped 2 bases from V and 3 bases from J, with 8 bases between. Germline-derived CDR1 and CDR2 are MDHEN and SYDVKM. CDR3: CASSLGGSNQPQHF. In DNA, the CDR3 is TGTGCCAGCAGTTTAGGGGGGTCCAATCAGCCCCAGCATTTT.

The V gene is TRBV5-1, the J gene TRBJ2-5; 7 bases align to TRBD2. The length of the CDR3 is 14 residues. The germline V gene encodes CDR1 SGHRS and CDR2 YFSETQ. The V gene end was trimmed by 4 bases and the J gene end by 5 bases; junction bases not matched to a gene: 8. CDR3 bases: TGCGCCAGCAGCCCAACCGGACTAGGGGAGACCCAGTACTTC. Its protein product is CASSPTGLGETQYF. The full variable domain, rest sourced from reference TRBV5-1 and TRBJ2-5, is KAGVTQTPRYLIKTRGQQVTLSCSPISGHRSVSWYQQTPGQGLQFLFEYFSETQRNKGNFPGRFSGRQFSNSRSEMNVSTLELGDSALYLCASSPTGLGETQYFGPGTRLLVL.

As regards this clone: This same CDR3 is encoded by further DNA sequences in the sample. The chain uses TRBV18 and TRBJ2-3, with TRBD1 matching over 9 bases. Germline V gene lookup returns CDR1 KGHSH and CDR2 LQKENI. The CDR3 length is 15 residues. Trimming cost V 3 bases and J 0 bases; bases outside gene matches: 1. The CDR3 nucleotides are TGTGCCAGCTCACCGGGACAGGGTAGCACAGATACGCAGTATTTT. Protein product: CASSPGQGSTDTQYF.

Note on this clone: The sample contains more than one DNA sequence encoding this CDR3. V gene TRBV7-3 combines with J gene TRBJ1-5; no clear D. The CDR3 extends over 13 amino acids. Trimming took off 3 bases at V and 4 bases at J, with 7 bases between the two ends. Germline loops: CDR1 SGHTA, CDR2 FQGTGA. CDR3 sequence (DNA): TGTGCCAGCAGCTTGACGGGGAATCAGCCCCAGCATTTT. It encodes CASSLTGNQPQHF.

The chain has TRBV28 and TRBJ2-7; 8 bases map to TRBD1. The CDR3 covers 14 residues. Germline CDR1 and CDR2: MDHEN and SYDVKM. The trim removed 4 bases at V and 3 bases at J, leaving 5 bases unmatched. This CDR3 is CASSSQGGSYEQYF. CDR3 DNA: TGTGCCAGCAGTTCACAGGGGGGAAGCTACGAGCAGTACTTC. Looking up the rest from reference TRBV28 and TRBJ2-7 gives the full variable domain: DVKVTQSSRYLVKRTGEKVFLECVQDMDHENMFWYRQDPGLGLRLIYFSYDVKMKEKGDIPEGYSVSREKKERFSLILESASTNQTSMYLCASSSQGGSYEQYFGPGTRLTVT.

The genes are TRBV9 and TRBJ2-2; D is undetermined. This CDR3 region has 17 residues. V lost 0 bases and J lost 1, with 13 bases in between. Germline V lookup: CDR1 SGDLS, CDR2 YYNGEE. This CDR3 is CASSVANSALNTGELFF. CDR3 nucleotide sequence: TGTGCCAGCAGCGTAGCGAATTCGGCACTGAACACCGGGGAGCTGTTTTTT. Together with reference TRBV9 and TRBJ2-2, the CDR3 gives the full variable domain: DSGVTQTPKHLITATGQRVTLRCSPRSGDLSVYWYQQSLDQGLQFLIQYYNGEERAKGNILERFSAQQFPDLHSELNLSSLELGDSALYFCASSVANSALNTGELFFGEGSRLTVL.